One and the same sample provided the 11 T cell receptor beta chains below, sequenced in a study of breast tumors, draining lymph nodes, adjacent tissues. In TCRdb, the multiplex PCR reads were re-called with MiXCR into one record per CDR3 protein. The profile shows about 270,000 distinct CDR3 sequences, about 30% of them singletons. The lymph nodes were axillary draining lymph nodes from breast cancer patients. Specimen: axillary lymph node tissue. Receptor source: a female donor with breast cancer. Some clones in this sample may be carry-over from other donors' samples.

This chain links TRBV25-1 with TRBJ1-1; D is perhaps TRBD1 (6 bases). The germline gives CDR1 MGHDK, CDR2 SYGVNS. The ends were cut back, 7 bases at V and 3 bases at J, with 9 bases in the middle. The CDR3 loop spans 12 amino acids. The CDR3 here is CASTGQYTEAFF. DNA for the CDR3: TGTGCCAGCACCGGACAGTACACTGAAGCTTTCTTT.

This clonotype was seen ten or more times. The V and J genes are TRBV5-8 and TRBJ1-3; no definite D call. The germline CDR1 and CDR2 sequences are SGHTS and YDEGEE. Trimming cost V 2 bases and J 2 bases, with 8 bases left between them. The CDR3 contains 14 residues. In nucleotides, the CDR3 is TGTGCCAGCAGCTTAGGGCAGACTGGAAACACCATATATTTT. It codes for CASSLGQTGNTIYF.

This sequence joins TRBV5-1 and TRBJ1-2; perhaps TRBD1 as D (5 bases). The CDR3 extends over 14 amino acids. V lost 4 bases and J 8 bases, leaving 18 bases between the germline ends. Germline lookup yields CDR1 SGHRS and CDR2 YFSETQ. The CDR3 spells CASSPSLGENGYTF. Here the CDR3 DNA reads TGCGCCAGCAGCCCCTCATTGGGGGAAAACGGCTACACCTTC.

Many counts were recorded for this clonotype. The chain couples TRBV5-1 to TRBJ1-2; D call uncertain. There are 14 residues in the CDR3. The V and J ends lost 3 bases and 5 bases respectively, with 14 bases between them. The germline V gene has CDR1 SGHRS and CDR2 YFSETQ. The CDR3 nucleotides read TGCGCCAGCAGCTCTGGCGAGGCGGATTATGGCTACACCTTC. Residues: CASSSGEADYGYTF.

The table lists this clonotype with many counts. The chain employs TRBV15 and TRBJ2-7; D possibly corresponds to TRBD2 (6 bases). Germline values: CDR1 LNHNV, CDR2 YYDKDF (reference sequence). Trimming took 0 bases from V and 7 from J, leaving 16 bases between them. The CDR3 extends over 15 amino acids. The CDR3 nucleotides read TGTGCCACCAGCAGAGATCTGGGGGAGGTAGATGAGCAGTACTTC. This encodes CATSRDLGEVDEQYF.

The chain recombines TRBV5-5 with TRBJ1-2, with a possible D match to TRBD1 (5 bases). The CDR3 runs 10 residues. The germline CDR1 and CDR2 sequences are SGHKS and YYEKEE (reference sequence). The ends were cut back, 4 bases at V and 8 bases at J, with 6 bases in the middle. Here the CDR3 reads CASSPGGYTF. The CDR3 nucleotides read TGTGCCAGCAGCCCAGGGGGCTACACCTTC.

This clonotype was observed many times. This chain joins TRBV18 and TRBJ2-5; no definite D call. CDR3 size: 15 residues. V was cut by 2 bases and J by 5 bases, with 15 bases left in between. The germline CDR1 and CDR2 sequences are KGHSH and LQKENI. CDR3 DNA: TGTGCCAGCTCACCAAGCCCCCAGACACTGGAGACCCAGTACTTC. Protein sequence: CASSPSPQTLETQYF.

This clonotype occurred many times. V and J are TRBV25-1 and TRBJ2-1, with D perhaps TRBD2 (5 bases). Trimming stripped 3 bases from V and 7 bases from J, with 19 bases between. CDR1 and CDR2 from the germline V gene are MGHDK and SYGVNS. CDR3 size: 16 residues. The CDR3 region is CASSDPTREGTNEQFF. DNA of the CDR3: TGTGCCAGCAGTGACCCAACTAGGGAAGGTACAAATGAGCAGTTCTTC.

This clonotype was counted many times. A read error is possible here, since a much larger clone lies one base away. In nucleotides, the CDR3 is TGTGTCAGCACCAAGCGGGCGGACGGTGGGGCCAACGTCCTGACTTTC. Residues: CVSTKRADGGANVLTF. J is TRBJ2-6 and V is TRBV2, with D possibly TRBD2 on 6 matching bases. CDR3 length: 16 amino acids. Germline lookup yields CDR1 SNHLY and CDR2 FYNNEI.

Concerning this clonotype itself: As the CDR3 is not closed by the conserved phenylalanine or tryptophan, this likely results from a read error. For the CDR3, the DNA is TGTGCCAGCAGTCCCCGACTAGCGGGAGGCCGACAGTACCTC. Protein sequence: CASSPRLAGGRQYL. The rearrangement uses TRBV12-3 or TRBV12-4 and TRBJ2-7, with TRBD2 matching over 13 bases. After removal of 5 bases from V and 10 bases from J, the junction contained 8 bases not matched to a gene. The CDR3 spans 14 residues.

As to this clonotype: A much more abundant neighbour one base away suggests this may be a read error. The chain has TRBV6-1 and TRBJ2-1, with D tentatively TRBD2 (5 bases). CDR3 length: 13 amino acids. Germline-derived CDR1 and CDR2 are MNHNS and SASEGT. CDR3 nucleotide sequence: TGTGTCAGCAGCAGAGCCCATGGGAGTGAGCAGTTCTTC. Translated: CVSSRAHGSEQFF.